This paragraph covers one T cell receptor (beta chain) sequence. This entry is derived from a study of technical replicates of blood from a handful of donors. Per germline, CDR1 MGHDK and CDR2 SYGVNS. CDR3 length: 13 amino acids. V was pared by 5 bases and J by 2 bases, with 6 bases between. Sequencing was performed with immunoSEQ multiplex PCR; in TCRdb, only in-frame clones are kept and a portion is missing. The table has tens of thousands of clones, about 96% seen once. The chain links TRBV25-1 to TRBJ2-2; D is unclear. Sequencing was done on a sample of T cells isolated from PBMCs. The sequence was collected from a human donor in good health. CDR3 amino acids: CASSSVNTGELFF. The CDR3 coding sequence is TGTGCCAGCAGTTCCGTAAACACCGGGGAGCTGTTTTTT.